The clone carrying this T cell receptor (beta chain) occurred once. The source of the sample is a study of shared T cell receptors in the human thymus. Repertoires were generated with immunoSEQ multiplex PCR, while TCRdb's copy carries only in-frame clones and drops some. Of roughly 560,000 clones listed, 75% to 85% were seen once; the top ten hold around 0.013%. Another study also made use of these data, one on human thymus T cells. That study adds: Having surgery to correct congenital heart defects, healthy Finnish infants acted as the donors. Corrective cardiac surgery supplied the resected thymus tissue. Thymic repertoires of unrelated individuals were reported in related research to overlap highly.

The receptor was derived from a boy younger than two with a congenital heart defect. Sequencing was done on a sample of thymocytes.

DNA of the CDR3: TGCGCCAGCAGCCAAGGGGGAGGGGGCTCTGGAAACACCATATATTTT. It yields the protein CASSQGGGGSGNTIYF. This chain joins TRBV4-1 and TRBJ1-3; D perhaps matches TRBD1 (6 bases). The germline V and J ends were trimmed by 1 base and 0 bases, with 10 bases remaining between them. The germline CDR1 and CDR2 sequences are MGHRA and YSYEKL. The CDR3 is made up of 16 amino acids.